This T cell receptor (beta chain) was obtained from a study of T-cell memory formation after mild COVID-19. For the study at large: TCR clusters were mostly confined to one donor each.

Broader study findings: From day 15 to 85, contracting clones were balanced between CD4 and CD8, whereas later expanders leaned toward CD4+.

In its sample, this clonotype was seen a few times. As yet, its antigen is unknown. One entry per CDR3 protein results from TCRdb running MiXCR on the 5' RACE reads. The sample yields approximately 250,000 distinct CDR3 sequences, roughly 17% seen once. The CDR3 runs 14 residues. The germline V and J ends were trimmed by 3 bases and 7 bases, with 14 bases remaining between them. Per germline, CDR1 SGHRS and CDR2 YFSETQ. The chain carries TRBV5-1 and TRBJ2-1; TRBD2 is a possible D gene (5 bases). The origin of this receptor is a man in his late teens or twenties who had mild COVID-19 (a few samples of this study predate the infection). Cell type and time point are not known. Source material: PBMCs or a T cell subset sorted from them (not recorded which). The CDR3 coding sequence is TGCGCCAGCAGCTCCAAGCTCGAGGGAAATGAGCAGTTCTTC. Translated, it gives CASSSKLEGNEQFF.